This T cell receptor (beta chain) was retrieved from a study of CD8 T cells in Susac syndrome (dated by TCRdb to about 2019). Notes on the research overall: Whether CD8+ T cell activation and differentiation in Susac syndrome was antigen driven was tested using repertoire sequencing. The study compared CD8+ T cell repertoire clonality among eleven to twelve healthy donors, 14 Susac syndrome patients and about 16 multiple sclerosis patients.

On the study overall, not on this receptor specifically: The TCR sequencing and HLA analysis was acknowledged to have included a relatively small number of individuals.

RNA was extracted using the RNeasy kit, and 0.5 to 1 microgram was reverse transcribed with random hexamers. The immunoSEQ multiplex PCR assay, covering 54 Vbeta and 13 Jbeta segments, was used to amplify TCR beta CDR3 regions. Bias from PCR amplification was corrected by using a synthetic template baseline for primer optimization and for computational correction. On the study's bioinformatics: Only productive sequences were kept, with reads annotated to V, D and J genes according to IMGT and analyzed in immunoSEQ Analyzer. Clonality was calculated as one minus the Shannon entropy normalized by log2 of the number of productive unique sequences. For each patient and control, public and private clones were evaluated within the 100 most prevalent clones. Clones were defined as Susac-specific when absent from the healthy and MS cohorts, from about 1,100 published viral clones and from other ImmuneACCESS disease sequences. TCRdb ran its own pipeline on the public reads, namely fastp trimming at Q25 and MiXCR clone calling, and kept in-frame beta chains. Records with the same CDR3 protein are collapsed into one entry carrying the most frequent genes and DNA. TCRdb assigned the V and J calls; the authors' analysis was not used. The sample table records 400,000 to 550,000 distinct CDR3 sequences; approximately 85% of these occur just once. The top ten hold about 0.1% of the sample.

Via the germline V gene, CDR1 is MNHEY and CDR2 SVGAGI. The V end gives up 0 bases and the J end 1 base, leaving 15 bases in the junction not matched to a gene. The CDR3 goes from the cysteine to the phenylalanine over 20 residues. The entry retains the CDR3 DNA only, 60 bases that are in frame from base 1. Details on this clonotype: Its antigen remains undetermined. No much larger clonotype is one base removed from it; base qualities were not supplied.

Peripheral blood CD8+ and CD4+ T cells from healthy donors, Susac syndrome patients and multiple sclerosis patients were profiled using high-throughput TCR beta sequencing. The multiple sclerosis controls were treatment-naive patients who had stable or active relapsing-remitting disease and met the revised McDonald criteria. Bulk CD8+ and CD4+ T cells were purified by magnetic negative isolation, whereas CD8+ TEMRA cells were enriched by FACS. Blood was drawn into EDTA tubes, processed within 24 hours, and PBMCs were isolated by density gradient centrifugation. PBMCs intended for TCR sequencing were cryopreserved in liquid nitrogen and thawed later in a water bath at 37 degrees C. A purity of at least 90% was achieved for sorted or isolated CD4+, CD8+ and CD8+ TEMRA cells.

The TCR comes from a human donor with multiple sclerosis. This sequence uses TRBV6-5 and TRBJ1-5, with 7 bases in between that match TRBD1. Material: CD8+ T cells from PBMCs. The CDR3 region has the sequence CASSYSFRDSRGGSNQPQHF. The DNA sequence is given as TGTGCCAGCAGTTACTCCTTTCGGGACAGTAGAGGGGGGAGCAATCAGCCCCAGCATTTT.